This T cell receptor (beta chain) came from a study of blood T cell repertoires in COVID-19. Study-wide background: The samples span acute and convalescent COVID-19 from the United States, Italy and Spain.

Membership in each cohort depended on participant-reported clinical history. V lost 3 bases to trimming and J lost 2 bases, with 13 bases between them. Germline V gene lookup returns CDR1 LNHDA and CDR2 SQIVND (reference sequence). CDR3 size: 15 residues. A few counts support this clone. Measured with immunoSEQ multiplex PCR; TCRdb has only the in-frame clones, and not every one. This sample has about 220,000 clones, with about 80% found just once. Sequencing was carried out using PBMCs or T cells enriched from blood (not recorded which). This sequence joins TRBV19 and TRBJ2-5, with a possible D match to TRBD2 (6 bases). The receptor's source is a man between 40 and 49 years old who had recovered from COVID-19. CDR3 loop: CASSIYVGTQETQYF. CDR3 in DNA: TGTGCCAGTAGTATTTATGTCGGGACTCAAGAGACCCAGTACTTC.